This TCR beta chain is from a study of spatial heterogeneity in lung cancer. Study in general: Each time, sequencing found more beta-chain sequences than alpha-chain sequences.

Trimming removed 3 bases from V and 6 bases from J; junction bases left unmatched: 23. The CDR3 covers 22 residues. The germline V gene has CDR1 MDHEN and CDR2 SYDVKM. Via MiXCR, TCRdb re-called the 5' RACE reads, giving one row per CDR3 protein. Of about 8,000 distinct CDR3 sequences in the sample, 9.7% were seen once. Time point noted: sample taken at primary tumor resection. The donors were about 67 patients with non-small cell lung cancer that was early-stage and untreated. Whole RNA obtained from tumor, nontumor lung or frozen PBMC underwent sequencing without sorting. This clonotype was observed many times.

The V gene is TRBV28, the J gene TRBJ1-4, with TRBD1 matching over 12 bases. This TCR was sampled from a male donor with early-stage non-small cell lung cancer. The sequences come from normal lung tissue next to the tumor, collected at surgery. The CDR3 loop is CASSLGPYGWGQGAPGDEKLFF. DNA of the CDR3: TGTGCCAGCAGTTTGGGACCCTACGGATGGGGACAGGGGGCGCCGGGGGATGAAAAACTGTTTTTT.